These 10 T cell receptor beta chains originate from one sample sequenced in a study of metastatic and nonmetastatic thyroid tumors. All patients reached thyroid surgery having received no treatment beforehand. TCRdb redid the clone calls on the PCR reads using MiXCR. The sample shows about 7,300 clones, over 15% of them seen only once. The sample comprised adjacent normal tissue. All receptors derive from a female donor with papillary thyroid cancer or a benign thyroid nodule (not recorded which). Some clones in this sample may be carry-over from other donors' samples.

The chain links TRBV27 to TRBJ2-5; D uncertain. V was pared by 2 bases and J by 4 bases, with 2 bases between. This CDR3 is 11 amino acids long. The V gene's germline CDR1 is MNHEY and CDR2 SMNVEV (reference sequence). The CDR3 DNA sequence: TGTGCCAGCAGTTTAGGAGAGACCCAGTACTTC. Translation: CASSLGETQYF.

This clone is labeled as medium-sized. The chain links TRBV20-1 to TRBJ1-2; tentatively, D is TRBD1 (5 bases). This CDR3 contains 11 residues. Trimming took 6 bases from V and 8 from J, leaving 13 bases between them. The V gene's germline CDR1 is DFQATT and CDR2 SNEGSKA (reference sequence). CDR3 sequence: CSAPGEGGYTF. The CDR3 nucleotides read TGCAGTGCACCGGGGGAGGGCGGCTACACCTTC.

Note on this clone: A much larger clone differs from this one at a single base, so this may be a read error. The chain uses TRBV2 and TRBJ2-3; D gene uncertain. The CDR3 runs to 12 residues. The ends were cut back, 5 bases at V and 9 bases at J, with 12 bases in the middle. Germline CDR1 and CDR2: SNHLY and FYNNEI. CDR3 residues: CASSLHIETQYF. The CDR3 coding sequence is TGTGCCAGCAGTCTCCACATAGAGACGCAGTATTTT.

This clone is labeled as medium-sized. The chain joins TRBV27 to TRBJ2-7, with D possibly being TRBD1 (5 bases). V was shortened by 0 bases and J by 6 bases, with 12 bases between the two germline ends. The germline V gene has CDR1 MNHEY and CDR2 SMNVEV (reference sequence). This CDR3 has 14 amino acids. The CDR3 here is CASSLSAARGEQYF. The CDR3, as DNA: TGTGCCAGCAGTTTATCGGCAGCAAGGGGCGAGCAGTACTTC.

This clone is medium-sized in the sample. The J gene is TRBJ2-3, the V gene TRBV20-1; 7 nucleotides line up with TRBD2. The V gene's germline CDR1 is DFQATT and CDR2 SNEGSKA (reference sequence). Unmatched junction bases numbered 8, after V lost 3 bases and J lost 8 bases. There are 13 residues in the CDR3. CDR3 bases: TGCAGTGCTAGCCCAGATGGGGGGGGTACGCAGTATTTT. Protein sequence: CSASPDGGGTQYF.

In its sample, this clone was seen a few times. The CDR3 DNA follows: TGTGCCTGGAGTGTCGGCGGTGGAAACACCATATATTTT. As protein: CAWSVGGGNTIYF. The gene calls are TRBV30 and TRBJ1-3; no firm D call. The CDR3 is 13 amino acids. Trimming shortened V by 0 bases and J by 3 bases, and 6 bases separated the two germline ends. CDR1 and CDR2 from the germline V gene are GTSNPN and SVGIG (reference sequence).

This clone showed up many times. The rearrangement uses TRBV19 and TRBJ1-6; D is uncertain. The CDR3 totals 14 residues. Germline V gene sequence: CDR1 LNHDA, CDR2 SQIVND (reference sequence). Trimming took 4 bases from V and 9 from J, leaving 13 bases between them. DNA of the CDR3: TGTGCCAGTAGTACGCCCGGGCATGGTTCACCCCTCCACTTT. The encoded protein is CASSTPGHGSPLHF.

V and J are TRBV20-1 and TRBJ2-7; D is ambiguous. This CDR3 region has 15 residues. V was shortened by 5 bases and J by 4 bases, with 21 bases between the two germline ends. In germline, CDR1 is DFQATT, CDR2 SNEGSKA (reference sequence). The CDR3 nucleotides read TGCAGTGCTCCGGGTGGTTCGGGTCAAGTATACGAGCAGTACTTC. It specifies CSAPGGSGQVYEQYF.

This clone is labeled medium-sized (0.01 to 0.1%). The chain is built from TRBV4-2 and TRBJ1-1; D ambiguous. Deletions cut 3 bases from V and 1 base from J, with 0 bases between. Germline CDR1 reads LGHNA; CDR2 reads YNFKEQ. CDR3 length equals 11 residues. The CDR3 here is CASSQNTEAFF. As DNA, the CDR3 is TGTGCCAGCAGCCAGAACACTGAAGCTTTCTTT.

At least ten counts were recorded for this clone. The chain carries TRBV5-6 and TRBJ1-4; tentatively, D is TRBD1 (5 bases). The CDR3 contains 13 residues. Germline values: CDR1 SGHDT, CDR2 YYEEEE. Trimming removed 2 bases from V and 5 bases from J, with 7 bases in between. The CDR3 DNA reads TGTGCCAGCAGCTTCCCAGGGAATGAAAAACTGTTTTTT. Translated, it gives CASSFPGNEKLFF.